The TCR beta chain described here comes from a study of CD8+ T cells in alopecia areata. V dropped 0 bases and J dropped 3 bases, with 12 bases sitting between them. Germline CDR1 reads SGDLS; CDR2 reads YYNGEE. The length of the CDR3 is 15 residues. cDNA prepared by RNA extraction and subsequent reverse transcription served as the template for sequencing. Clones were sequenced by immunoSEQ multiplex PCR, and TCRdb holds only the in-frame ones, with some missing. This sample has hundreds of thousands of clones; under 70% occur once, and the top ten carry around 1.2%. The TCR was taken from a human donor with alopecia areata. This chain joins TRBV9 and TRBJ1-2, with D perhaps TRBD1 (5 bases). The specimen was CD4+ T cells sorted from blood, collected at week 0. In DNA, the CDR3 is TGTGCCAGCAGCGTAGGGGCACCGGGGGACTATGGCTACACCTTC. This encodes CASSVGAPGDYGYTF.